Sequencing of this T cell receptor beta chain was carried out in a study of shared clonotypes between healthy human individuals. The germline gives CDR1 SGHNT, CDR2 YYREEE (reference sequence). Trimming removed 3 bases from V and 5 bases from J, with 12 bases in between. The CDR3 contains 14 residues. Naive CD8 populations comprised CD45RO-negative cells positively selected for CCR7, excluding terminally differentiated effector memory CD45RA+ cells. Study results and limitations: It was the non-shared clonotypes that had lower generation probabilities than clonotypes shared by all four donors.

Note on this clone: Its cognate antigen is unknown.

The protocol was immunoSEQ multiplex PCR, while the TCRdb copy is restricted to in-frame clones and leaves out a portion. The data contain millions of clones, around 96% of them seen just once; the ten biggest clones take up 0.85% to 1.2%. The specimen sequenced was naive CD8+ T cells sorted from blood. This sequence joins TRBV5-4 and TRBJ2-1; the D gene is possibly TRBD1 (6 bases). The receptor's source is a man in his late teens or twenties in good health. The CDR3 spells CASSYRAGDNEQFF. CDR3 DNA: TGTGCCAGCAGCTACCGGGCAGGGGACAATGAGCAGTTCTTC.